One T cell receptor beta chain is described in this entry. The CDR3 contains 13 residues. Trimming took off 5 bases at V and 2 bases at J, with 9 bases between the two ends. Germline V gene sequence: CDR1 MNHEY, CDR2 SVGAGI. The data are from a study of cytomegalovirus exposure and HLA in healthy donors. TCRdb's copy holds only in-frame clones and misses some; the assay was immunoSEQ multiplex PCR. The sample carries approximately 76,000 clones, roughly 95% recorded once. The TCR sequence derives from a woman between 18 and 30 years old in good health and CMV-seropositive. Material for sequencing was PBMCs. This sequence joins TRBV6-5 and TRBJ1-1; no firm D call. The CDR3 is CASSDEANTEAFF. Here the CDR3 DNA reads TGTGCCAGCAGTGACGAGGCCAACACTGAAGCTTTCTTT.